The entry that follows covers one TCR beta chain sequence. Its antigen is unknown. A multiplex PCR was run with 60 Vbeta primers and 13 Jbeta primers. Clones were sequenced by immunoSEQ multiplex PCR, and TCRdb holds only the in-frame ones, with some missing. Here the sample spans around 210,000 clones, more than 75% being singletons. CDR3 size: 14 residues. Looked up from germline, CDR1 is SGHRS and CDR2 is YFSETQ. Trimming removed 4 bases at V and 4 bases at J, with 13 bases between. This specimen belongs to a study of cytomegalovirus exposure and HLA in healthy donors. General study points: TCR beta V segments were, for the most part, productive about 87% or about 30% of the time in an earlier analysis.

The rearrangement joins TRBV5-1 to TRBJ2-3; D may be TRBD2 (5 bases). The sample comprised PBMCs. The receptor comes from a male donor in good health and CMV-seropositive. CDR3 sequence reads: CASSAGGPPDTQYF. DNA of the CDR3: TGCGCCAGCAGCGCTGGAGGCCCCCCAGATACGCAGTATTTT.